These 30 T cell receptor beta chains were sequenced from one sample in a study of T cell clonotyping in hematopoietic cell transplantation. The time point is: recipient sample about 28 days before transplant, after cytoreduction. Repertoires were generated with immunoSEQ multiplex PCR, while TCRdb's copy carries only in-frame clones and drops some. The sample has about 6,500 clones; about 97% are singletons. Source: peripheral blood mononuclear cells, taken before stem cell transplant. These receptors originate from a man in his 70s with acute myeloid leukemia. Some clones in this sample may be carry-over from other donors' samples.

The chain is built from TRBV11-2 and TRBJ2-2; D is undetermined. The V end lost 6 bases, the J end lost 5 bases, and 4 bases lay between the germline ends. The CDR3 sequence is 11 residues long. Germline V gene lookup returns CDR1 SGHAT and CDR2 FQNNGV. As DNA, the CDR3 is TGTGCCAGCAGGATAACCGGGGAGCTGTTTTTT. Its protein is CASRITGELFF.

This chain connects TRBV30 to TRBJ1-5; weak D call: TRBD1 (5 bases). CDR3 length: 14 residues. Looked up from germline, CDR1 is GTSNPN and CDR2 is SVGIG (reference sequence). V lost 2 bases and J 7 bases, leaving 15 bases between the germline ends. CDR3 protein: CAWSKGPREQPQHF. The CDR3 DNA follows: TGTGCCTGGAGTAAGGGACCCAGGGAACAGCCCCAGCATTTT.

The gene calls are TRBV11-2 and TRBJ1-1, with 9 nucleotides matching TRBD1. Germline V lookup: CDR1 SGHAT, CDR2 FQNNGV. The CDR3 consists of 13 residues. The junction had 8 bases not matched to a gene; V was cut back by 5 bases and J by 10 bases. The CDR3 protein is CASSPPGQGIAFF. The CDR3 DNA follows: TGTGCCAGCAGCCCGCCGGGACAGGGAATAGCTTTCTTT.

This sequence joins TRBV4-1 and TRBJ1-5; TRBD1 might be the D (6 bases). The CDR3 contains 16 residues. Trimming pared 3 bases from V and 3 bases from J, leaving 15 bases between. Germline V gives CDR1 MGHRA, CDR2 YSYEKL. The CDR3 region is CASSHHRVGANQPQHF. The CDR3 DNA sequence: TGCGCCAGCAGCCACCACAGGGTAGGAGCCAATCAGCCCCAGCATTTT.

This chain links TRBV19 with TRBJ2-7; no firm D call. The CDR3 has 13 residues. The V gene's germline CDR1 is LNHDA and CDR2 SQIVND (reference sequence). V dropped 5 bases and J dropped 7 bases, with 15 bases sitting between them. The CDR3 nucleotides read TGTGCCAGTAGTCCCCCCGGGCAGACAGAGCAGTACTTC. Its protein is CASSPPGQTEQYF.

The CDR3 loop reads CSVRQGPVSNTEAFF. As DNA, the CDR3 is TGCAGCGTTCGACAGGGCCCCGTTTCGAACACTGAAGCTTTCTTT. V and J are TRBV29-1 and TRBJ1-1; 7 positions match TRBD1. Trimming removed 5 bases from V and 1 base from J; junction bases left unmatched: 10. Germline V gene lookup returns CDR1 SQVTM and CDR2 ANQGSEA. The length of the CDR3 is 15 residues.

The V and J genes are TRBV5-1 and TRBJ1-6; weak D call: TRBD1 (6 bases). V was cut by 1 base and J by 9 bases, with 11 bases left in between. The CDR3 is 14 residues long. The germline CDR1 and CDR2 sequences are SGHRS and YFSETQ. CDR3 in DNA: TGCGCCAGCAGCTTGCGGGGGGCTGGTTCACCCCTCCACTTT. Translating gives CASSLRGAGSPLHF.

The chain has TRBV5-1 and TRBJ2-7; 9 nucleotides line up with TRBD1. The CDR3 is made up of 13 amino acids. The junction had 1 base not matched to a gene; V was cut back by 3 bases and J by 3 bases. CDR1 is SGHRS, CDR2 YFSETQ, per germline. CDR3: CASSWGQGYEQYF. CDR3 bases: TGCGCCAGCAGCTGGGGACAGGGCTACGAGCAGTACTTC.

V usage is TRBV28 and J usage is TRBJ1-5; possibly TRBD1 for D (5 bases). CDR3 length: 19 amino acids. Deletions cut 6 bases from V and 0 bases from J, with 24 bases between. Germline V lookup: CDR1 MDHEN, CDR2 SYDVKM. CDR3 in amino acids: CASRESRGTRIYSNQPQHF. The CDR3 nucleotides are TGTGCCAGCAGAGAGTCGCGGGGCACCCGGATTTATAGCAATCAGCCCCAGCATTTT.

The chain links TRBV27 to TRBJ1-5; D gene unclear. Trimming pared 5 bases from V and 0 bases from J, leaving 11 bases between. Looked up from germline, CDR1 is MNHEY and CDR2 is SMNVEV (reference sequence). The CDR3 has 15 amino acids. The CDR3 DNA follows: TGTGCCAGCAGTGCAGACACGTATAGCAATCAGCCCCAGCATTTT. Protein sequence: CASSADTYSNQPQHF.

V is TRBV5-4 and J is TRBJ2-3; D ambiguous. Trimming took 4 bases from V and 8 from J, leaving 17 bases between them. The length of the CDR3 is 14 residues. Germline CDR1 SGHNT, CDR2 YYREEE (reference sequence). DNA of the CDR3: TGTGCCAGCAGCCTCGAGCCAGTGTTTGGTACGCAGTATTTT. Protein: CASSLEPVFGTQYF.

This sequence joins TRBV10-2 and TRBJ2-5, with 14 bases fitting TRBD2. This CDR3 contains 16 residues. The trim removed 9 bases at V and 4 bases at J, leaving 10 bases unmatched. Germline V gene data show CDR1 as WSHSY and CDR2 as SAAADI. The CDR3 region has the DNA TGCGCCAGTTTTATGACTAGCGGGGGGGCTGGAGAGACCCAGTACTTC. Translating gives CASFMTSGGAGETQYF.

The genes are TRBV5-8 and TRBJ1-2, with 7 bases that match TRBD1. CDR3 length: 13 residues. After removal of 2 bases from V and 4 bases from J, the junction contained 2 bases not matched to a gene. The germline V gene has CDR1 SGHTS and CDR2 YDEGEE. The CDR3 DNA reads TGTGCCAGCAGCTTTACAGGGGCCTATGGCTACACCTTC. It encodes CASSFTGAYGYTF.

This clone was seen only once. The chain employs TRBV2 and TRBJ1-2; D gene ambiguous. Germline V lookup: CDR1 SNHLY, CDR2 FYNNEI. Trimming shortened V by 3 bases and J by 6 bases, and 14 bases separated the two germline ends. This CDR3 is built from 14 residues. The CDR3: CASSERWQTNGYTF. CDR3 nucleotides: TGTGCCAGCAGTGAGCGGTGGCAGACTAATGGCTACACCTTC.

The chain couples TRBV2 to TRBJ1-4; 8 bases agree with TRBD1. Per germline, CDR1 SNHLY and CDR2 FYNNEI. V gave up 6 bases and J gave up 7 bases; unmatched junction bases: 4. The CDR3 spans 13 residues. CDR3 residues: CASRDRDGEKLFF. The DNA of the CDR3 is TGTGCCAGCAGGGACAGGGATGGTGAAAAACTGTTTTTT. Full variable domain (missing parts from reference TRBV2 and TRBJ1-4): EPEVTQTPSHQVTQMGQEVILRCVPISNHLYFYWYRQILGQKVEFLVSFYNNEISEKSEIFDDQFSVERPDGSNFTLKIRSTKLEDSAMYFCASRDRDGEKLFFGSGTQLSVL.

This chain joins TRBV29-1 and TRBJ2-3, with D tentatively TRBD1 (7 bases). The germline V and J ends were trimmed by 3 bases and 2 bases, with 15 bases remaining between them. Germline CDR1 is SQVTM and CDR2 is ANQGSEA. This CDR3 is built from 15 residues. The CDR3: CSVERGTDNTDTQYF. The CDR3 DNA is TGCAGCGTTGAGCGCGGGACAGATAACACAGATACGCAGTATTTT.

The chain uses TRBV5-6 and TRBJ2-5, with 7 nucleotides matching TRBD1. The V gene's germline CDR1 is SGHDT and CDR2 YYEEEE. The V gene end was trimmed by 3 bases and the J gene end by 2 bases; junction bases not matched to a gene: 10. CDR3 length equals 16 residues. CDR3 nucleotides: TGTGCCAGCAGCTCCTATTACCGGGACAGACAAGAGACCCAGTACTTC. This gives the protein CASSSYYRDRQETQYF.

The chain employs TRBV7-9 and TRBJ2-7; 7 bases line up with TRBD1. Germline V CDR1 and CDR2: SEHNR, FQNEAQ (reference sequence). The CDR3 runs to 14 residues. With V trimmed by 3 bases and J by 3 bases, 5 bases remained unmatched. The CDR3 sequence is CASSLLRDSYEQYF. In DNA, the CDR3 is TGTGCCAGCAGCTTGCTCCGGGACAGCTACGAGCAGTACTTC.

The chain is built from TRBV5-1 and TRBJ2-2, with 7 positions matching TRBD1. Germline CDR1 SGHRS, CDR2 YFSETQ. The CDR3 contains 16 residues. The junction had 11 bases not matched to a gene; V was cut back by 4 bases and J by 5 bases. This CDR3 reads CASSPAPTGRTGELFF. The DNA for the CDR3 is TGCGCCAGCAGCCCAGCACCGACAGGGCGGACCGGGGAGCTGTTTTTT.

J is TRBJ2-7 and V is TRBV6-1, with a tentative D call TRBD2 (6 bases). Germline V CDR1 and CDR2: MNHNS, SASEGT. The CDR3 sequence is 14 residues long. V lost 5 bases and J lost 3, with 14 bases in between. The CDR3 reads CASSRPGGRYEQYF. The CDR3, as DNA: TGTGCCAGCAGTCGCCCCGGGGGTCGCTACGAGCAGTACTTC.

CDR3 amino acids: CASSPDRTRSSLLFF. CDR3 nucleotides: TGTGCCAGCAGCCCTGACCGGACTCGAAGTTCCTTGCTGTTTTTT. The chain combines TRBV28 with TRBJ1-4, with D unclear. Germline lookup yields CDR1 MDHEN and CDR2 SYDVKM. V gave up 6 bases and J gave up 14 bases, with 25 bases separating them. The CDR3 spans 15 residues.

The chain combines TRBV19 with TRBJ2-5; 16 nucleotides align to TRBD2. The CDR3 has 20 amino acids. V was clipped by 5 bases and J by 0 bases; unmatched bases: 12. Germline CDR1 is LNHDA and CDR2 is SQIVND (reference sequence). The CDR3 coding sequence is TGTGCCAGTAGTTCCACCTCCGGGACTAGCGGGGGGGGGTACCAAGAGACCCAGTACTTC. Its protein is CASSSTSGTSGGGYQETQYF.

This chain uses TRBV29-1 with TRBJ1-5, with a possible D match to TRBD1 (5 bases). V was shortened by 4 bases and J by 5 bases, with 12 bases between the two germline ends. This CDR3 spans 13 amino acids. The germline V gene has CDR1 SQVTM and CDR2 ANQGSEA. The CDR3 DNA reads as TGCAGCGTTGGATTGGGGGGACATCAGCCCCAGCATTTT. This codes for CSVGLGGHQPQHF. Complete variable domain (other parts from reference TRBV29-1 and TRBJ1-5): SAVISQKPSRDICQRGTSLTIQCQVDSQVTMMFWYRQQPGQSLTLIATANQGSEATYESGFVIDKFPISRPNLTFSTLTVSNMSPEDSSIYLCSVGLGGHQPQHFGDGTRLSIL.

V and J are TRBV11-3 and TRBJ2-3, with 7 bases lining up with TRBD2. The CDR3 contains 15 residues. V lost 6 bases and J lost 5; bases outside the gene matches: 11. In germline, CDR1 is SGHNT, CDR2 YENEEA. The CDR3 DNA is TGTGCCAGCAGTCTAGCGGCAAACTGGGGAGATACGCAGTATTTT. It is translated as CASSLAANWGDTQYF.

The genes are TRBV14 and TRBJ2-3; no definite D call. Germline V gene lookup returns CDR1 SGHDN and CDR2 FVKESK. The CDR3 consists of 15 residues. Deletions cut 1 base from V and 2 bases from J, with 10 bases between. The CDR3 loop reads CASSQGRALTDTQYF. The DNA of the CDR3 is TGTGCCAGCAGCCAAGGAAGAGCTCTCACAGATACGCAGTATTTT.

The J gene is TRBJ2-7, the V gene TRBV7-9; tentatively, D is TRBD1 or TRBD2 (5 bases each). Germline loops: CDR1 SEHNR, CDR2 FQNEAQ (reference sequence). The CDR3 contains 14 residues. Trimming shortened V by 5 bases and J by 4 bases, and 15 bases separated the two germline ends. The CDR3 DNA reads TGTGCCAGCAGCCCTATATTGGGGGTTTACGAGCAGTACTTC. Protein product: CASSPILGVYEQYF.

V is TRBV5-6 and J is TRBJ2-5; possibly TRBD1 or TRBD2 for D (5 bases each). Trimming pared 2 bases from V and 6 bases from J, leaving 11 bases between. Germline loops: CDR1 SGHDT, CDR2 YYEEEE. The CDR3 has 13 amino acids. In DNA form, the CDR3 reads TGTGCCAGCAGCTTCGGGGACCCCAAGACCCAGTACTTC. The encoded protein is CASSFGDPKTQYF. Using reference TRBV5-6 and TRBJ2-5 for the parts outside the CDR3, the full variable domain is DAGVTQSPTHLIKTRGQQVTLRCSPKSGHDTVSWYQQALGQGPQFIFQYYEEEERQRGNFPDRFSGHQFPNYSSELNVNALLLGDSALYLCASSFGDPKTQYFGPGTRLLVL.

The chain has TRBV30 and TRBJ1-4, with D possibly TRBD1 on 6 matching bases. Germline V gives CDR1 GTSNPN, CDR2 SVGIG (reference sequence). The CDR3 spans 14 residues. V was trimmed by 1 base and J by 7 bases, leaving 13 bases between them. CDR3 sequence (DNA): TGTGCCTGGAGTGGTCGGACAGTTTTTGAAAAACTGTTTTTT. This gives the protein CAWSGRTVFEKLFF.

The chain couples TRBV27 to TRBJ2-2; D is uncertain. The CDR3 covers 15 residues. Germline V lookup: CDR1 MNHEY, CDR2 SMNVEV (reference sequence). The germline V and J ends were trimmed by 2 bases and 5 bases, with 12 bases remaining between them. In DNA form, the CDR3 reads TGTGCCAGCAGTTTAAGGCCCAGTTGGACCGGGGAGCTGTTTTTT. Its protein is CASSLRPSWTGELFF.

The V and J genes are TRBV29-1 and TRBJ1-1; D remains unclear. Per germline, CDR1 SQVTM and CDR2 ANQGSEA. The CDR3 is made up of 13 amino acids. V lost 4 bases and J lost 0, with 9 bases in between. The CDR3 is CSVATEVNTEAFF. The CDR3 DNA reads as TGCAGCGTTGCTACAGAAGTGAACACTGAAGCTTTCTTT.